The 14 T cell receptor beta chains reported below all come from one sample, sequenced in a study of CD8+ T cells in alopecia areata (dated by TCRdb to the late 2010s). The receptor library was made with the immunoSEQ multiplex PCR assay. To provide template for TCR sequencing, every sample had RNA extracted and reverse transcribed into cDNA. In its TCRdb copy, this immuneACCESS table keeps in-frame sequences only and misses some clones. Where compared with another copy, unresolved V genes explain less than half of these, and the others have no known cause. The sample contains 110,000 to 150,000 clones, around two thirds of them found a single time. Clones ranked in the top ten supply around 34% of the sample. The material sequenced was CD8+ T cells sorted from blood. The source of these receptors is a human donor in good health.

This clone turned up a few times. The chain has TRBV27 and TRBJ2-7; D tentatively fits TRBD1 or TRBD2 (5 bases each). CDR3 length: 13 amino acids. The V and J ends lost 0 bases and 11 bases respectively, with 14 bases between them. Germline V gene sequence: CDR1 MNHEY, CDR2 SMNVEV (reference sequence). CDR3 protein: CASSLSGDGMEYF. CDR3 DNA: TGTGCCAGCAGTTTATCGGGGGACGGGATGGAGTACTTC.

This chain connects TRBV9 to TRBJ2-7; D gene ambiguous. Trimming pared 0 bases from V and 0 bases from J, leaving 13 bases between. Germline V gene sequence: CDR1 SGDLS, CDR2 YYNGEE. The CDR3 extends over 16 amino acids. The CDR3 DNA sequence: TGTGCCAGCAGCGTAGGGGTGGGGAATCCCTCCTACGAGCAGTACTTC. This translates into CASSVGVGNPSYEQYF. The full variable domain, rest sourced from reference TRBV9 and TRBJ2-7, is DSGVTQTPKHLITATGQRVTLRCSPRSGDLSVYWYQQSLDQGLQFLIQYYNGEERAKGNILERFSAQQFPDLHSELNLSSLELGDSALYFCASSVGVGNPSYEQYFGPGTRLTVT.

This clone was seen many times. This chain links TRBV2 with TRBJ2-2; D is unclear. The V gene's germline CDR1 is SNHLY and CDR2 FYNNEI. V was trimmed by 3 bases and J by 6 bases, leaving 14 bases between them. The CDR3 runs to 15 residues. CDR3 residues: CASSDGSGRPGELFF. The CDR3 coding sequence is TGTGCCAGCAGTGATGGTTCCGGAAGGCCCGGGGAGCTGTTTTTT.

This clone was observed a handful of times. This rearrangement joins TRBV29-1 to TRBJ2-7, with D unclear. Germline loops: CDR1 SQVTM, CDR2 ANQGSEA. Trimming took off 6 bases at V and 0 bases at J, with 9 bases between the two ends. The CDR3 is 12 residues long. CDR3 loop: CSVVQSSYEQYF. The CDR3 region has the DNA TGCAGCGTCGTACAGAGCTCCTACGAGCAGTACTTC.

V is TRBV6-6 and J is TRBJ2-3; 7 positions agree with TRBD2. Germline V gene lookup returns CDR1 MNHNY and CDR2 SVGAGI (reference sequence). With V trimmed by 5 bases and J by 4 bases, 6 bases remained unmatched. The CDR3 is 14 residues long. This CDR3 reads CASSTAGMADTQYF. CDR3 bases: TGTGCCAGCAGTACAGCGGGAATGGCAGATACGCAGTATTTT.

The CDR3 region has the DNA TGTGCCAGCAGTGGTCCTGAAGCTTTCTTT. Translating it yields CASSGPEAFF. The chain carries TRBV25-1 and TRBJ1-1, with D uncertain. There are 10 residues in the CDR3. Per germline, CDR1 MGHDK and CDR2 SYGVNS. Trimming cost V 4 bases and J 6 bases, with 3 bases left between them.

The rearrangement joins TRBV7-9 to TRBJ2-1, with D hard to call. CDR3 length: 17 amino acids. The germline V and J ends were trimmed by 5 bases and 0 bases, with 17 bases remaining between them. Germline loops: CDR1 SEHNR, CDR2 FQNEAQ (reference sequence). The CDR3, as DNA: TGTGCCAGCAGCCATTCGCCGGGCGCTAGCTCCTACAATGAGCAGTTCTTC. Its protein is CASSHSPGASSYNEQFF.

A few counts support this clone. This chain uses TRBV19 with TRBJ2-2, with D possibly TRBD1 on 5 matching bases. This CDR3 is built from 13 residues. V was clipped by 2 bases and J by 7 bases, with 8 bases between them. Looked up from germline, CDR1 is LNHDA and CDR2 is SQIVND (reference sequence). Written as DNA, the CDR3 is TGTGCCAGTAGTATATGGGGCGGCGGGGAGCTGTTTTTT. Amino acids: CASSIWGGGELFF.

The chain recombines TRBV2 with TRBJ2-5; TRBD2 agrees at 9 bases. V gave up 4 bases and J gave up 3 bases; unmatched junction bases: 12. Germline V gene lookup returns CDR1 SNHLY and CDR2 FYNNEI. This CDR3 has 17 residues. The CDR3 DNA sequence: TGTGCCAGCAGTGGTCGGACTAGCGTTGTGGGGGAAGAGACCCAGTACTTC. Amino acid sequence: CASSGRTSVVGEETQYF.

The chain joins TRBV25-1 to TRBJ2-3; a weak D match, TRBD1 (5 bases). Trimming removed 7 bases from V and 2 bases from J, with 10 bases in between. This CDR3 contains 13 residues. Germline assignment: CDR1 MGHDK and CDR2 SYGVNS. CDR3 bases: TGTGCCAGCATCGACAGTCCCACAGATACGCAGTATTTT. Protein sequence: CASIDSPTDTQYF.

The chain has TRBV30 and TRBJ1-1; TRBD1 matches at 7 bases. CDR1 is GTSNPN and CDR2 is SVGIG in the germline V gene (reference sequence). There are 14 residues in the CDR3. Trimming removed 2 bases from V and 1 base from J; junction bases left unmatched: 4. The CDR3 DNA reads as TGTGCCTGGAGTCGGAGGGGGCAGAACACTGAAGCTTTCTTT. As protein: CAWSRRGQNTEAFF.

This sequence joins TRBV29-1 and TRBJ2-3; 9 bases agree with TRBD2. V lost 4 bases to trimming and J lost 2 bases; unmatched junction nucleotides: 7. The CDR3 consists of 15 residues. The germline CDR1 and CDR2 sequences are SQVTM and ANQGSEA. The CDR3 nucleotides read TGCAGCGTTGTAGAGGCGGGAGGGCCCACAGATACGCAGTATTTT. Its translation is CSVVEAGGPTDTQYF.

The rearrangement uses TRBV2 and TRBJ1-1, with unresolved D. Germline lookup yields CDR1 SNHLY and CDR2 FYNNEI. The CDR3 loop spans 14 amino acids. The ends were cut back, 7 bases at V and 1 base at J, with 13 bases in the middle. CDR3 coding DNA: TGTGCCAGCAAGCCATTAACAGAGAACACTGAAGCTTTCTTT. Residues: CASKPLTENTEAFF.

The chain links TRBV7-9 to TRBJ2-7; no clear D. The ends were cut back, 3 bases at V and 5 bases at J, with 11 bases in the middle. CDR1 SEHNR and CDR2 FQNEAQ come from the germline V gene (reference sequence). The CDR3 runs to 13 residues. The CDR3 loop is CASSFGPVDEQYF. In DNA, the CDR3 is TGTGCCAGCAGCTTTGGGCCAGTTGACGAGCAGTACTTC.